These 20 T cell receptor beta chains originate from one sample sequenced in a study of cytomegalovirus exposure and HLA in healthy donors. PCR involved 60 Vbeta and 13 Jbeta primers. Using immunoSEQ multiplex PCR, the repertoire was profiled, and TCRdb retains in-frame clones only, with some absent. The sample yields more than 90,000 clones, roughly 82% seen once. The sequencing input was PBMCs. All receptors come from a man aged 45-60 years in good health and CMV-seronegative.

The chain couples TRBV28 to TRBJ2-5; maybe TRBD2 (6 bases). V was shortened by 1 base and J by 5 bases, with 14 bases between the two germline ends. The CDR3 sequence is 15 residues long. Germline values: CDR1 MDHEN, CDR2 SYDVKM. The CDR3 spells CASSLFGRSGETQYF. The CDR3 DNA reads TGTGCCAGCAGTTTATTTGGGAGGTCTGGGGAGACCCAGTACTTC.

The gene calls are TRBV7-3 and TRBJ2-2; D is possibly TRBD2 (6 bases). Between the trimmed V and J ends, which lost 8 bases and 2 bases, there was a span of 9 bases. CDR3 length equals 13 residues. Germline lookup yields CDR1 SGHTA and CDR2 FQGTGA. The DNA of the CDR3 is TGTGCCAGCGGGGGGTTCAACACCGGGGAGCTGTTTTTT. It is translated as CASGGFNTGELFF.

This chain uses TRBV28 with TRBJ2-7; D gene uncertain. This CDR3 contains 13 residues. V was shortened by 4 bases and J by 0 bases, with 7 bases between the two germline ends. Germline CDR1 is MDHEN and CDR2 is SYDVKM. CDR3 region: CASSSPSSYEQYF. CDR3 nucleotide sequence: TGTGCCAGCAGTTCCCCTAGCTCCTACGAGCAGTACTTC.

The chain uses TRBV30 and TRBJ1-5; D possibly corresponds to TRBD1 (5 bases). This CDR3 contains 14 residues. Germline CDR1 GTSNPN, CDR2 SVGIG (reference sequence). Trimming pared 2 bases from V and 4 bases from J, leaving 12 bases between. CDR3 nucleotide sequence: TGTGCCTGGAGTAGTGTTCAGGGTAATCAGCCCCAGCATTTT. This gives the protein CAWSSVQGNQPQHF.

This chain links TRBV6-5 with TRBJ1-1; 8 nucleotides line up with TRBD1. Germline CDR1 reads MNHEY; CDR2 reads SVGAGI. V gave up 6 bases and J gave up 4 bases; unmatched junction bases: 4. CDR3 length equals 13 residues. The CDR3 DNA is TGTGCCAGCAGGGACAGGGCGGCCACTGAAGCTTTCTTT. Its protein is CASRDRAATEAFF.

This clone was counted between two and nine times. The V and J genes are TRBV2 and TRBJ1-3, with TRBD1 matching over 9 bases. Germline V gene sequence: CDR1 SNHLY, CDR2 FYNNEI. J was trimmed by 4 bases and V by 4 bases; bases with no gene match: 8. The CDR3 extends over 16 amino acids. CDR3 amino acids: CASSALGTGLGNTIYF. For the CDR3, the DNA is TGTGCCAGCAGTGCCCTAGGGACAGGGTTAGGAAACACCATATATTTT.

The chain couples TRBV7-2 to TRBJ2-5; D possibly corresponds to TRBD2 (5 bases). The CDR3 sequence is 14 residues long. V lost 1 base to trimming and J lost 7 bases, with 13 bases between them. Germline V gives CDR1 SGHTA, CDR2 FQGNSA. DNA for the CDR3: TGTGCCAGCAGCTTAGAGAGGGTAGGGCGGACCCAGTACTTC. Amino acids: CASSLERVGRTQYF.

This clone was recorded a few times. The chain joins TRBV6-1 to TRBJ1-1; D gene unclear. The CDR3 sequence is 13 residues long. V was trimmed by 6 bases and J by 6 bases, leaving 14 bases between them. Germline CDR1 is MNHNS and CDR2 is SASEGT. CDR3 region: CASRTNGVAEAFF. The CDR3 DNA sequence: TGTGCCAGCAGAACGAACGGGGTAGCTGAAGCTTTCTTT.

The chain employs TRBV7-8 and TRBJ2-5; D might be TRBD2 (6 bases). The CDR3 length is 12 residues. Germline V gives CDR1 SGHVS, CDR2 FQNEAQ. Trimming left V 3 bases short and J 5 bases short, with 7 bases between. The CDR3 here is CASSFGGETQYF. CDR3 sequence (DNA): TGTGCCAGCAGCTTTGGGGGGGAGACCCAGTACTTC.

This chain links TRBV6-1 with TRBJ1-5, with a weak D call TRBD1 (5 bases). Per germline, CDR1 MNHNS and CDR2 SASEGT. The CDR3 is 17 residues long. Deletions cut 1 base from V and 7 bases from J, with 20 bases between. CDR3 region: CASSEESTRAFGQPQHF. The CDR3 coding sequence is TGTGCCAGCAGTGAAGAAAGTACCAGGGCTTTCGGCCAGCCCCAGCATTTT.

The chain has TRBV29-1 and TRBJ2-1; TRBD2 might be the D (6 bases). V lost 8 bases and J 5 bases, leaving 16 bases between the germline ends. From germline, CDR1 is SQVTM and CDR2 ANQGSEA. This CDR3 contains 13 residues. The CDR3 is CSSTGTPNNEQFF. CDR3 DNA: TGCAGCTCCACGGGGACTCCGAACAATGAGCAGTTCTTC.

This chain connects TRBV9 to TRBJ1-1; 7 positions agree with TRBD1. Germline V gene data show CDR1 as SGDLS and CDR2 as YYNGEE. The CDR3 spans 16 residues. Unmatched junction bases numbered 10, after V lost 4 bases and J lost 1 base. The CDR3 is CASSIGDRHSNTEAFF. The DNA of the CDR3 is TGTGCCAGCAGCATCGGGGACAGACACTCGAACACTGAAGCTTTCTTT.

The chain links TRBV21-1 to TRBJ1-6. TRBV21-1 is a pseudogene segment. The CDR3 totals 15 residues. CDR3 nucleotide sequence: TGTGCCAGCAGCAACACATCCAAGGAGGACTCACCCCTCCACTTT. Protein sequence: CASSNTSKEDSPLHF.

For the CDR3, the DNA is TGTGCCAGCAGTCCCGGTGTAAATCAGCCCCAGCATTTT. It yields the protein CASSPGVNQPQHF. The J gene is TRBJ1-5, the V gene TRBV6-1; D gene ambiguous. Germline assignment: CDR1 MNHNS and CDR2 SASEGT. V gave up 5 bases and J gave up 4 bases, with 9 bases separating them. This CDR3 region has 13 residues.

The CDR3 nucleotides read TGTGCCAGCAGTTTCAGGGGACGGGGTTTGAACACTGAAGCTTTCTTT. Translating gives CASSFRGRGLNTEAFF. This rearrangement joins TRBV28 to TRBJ1-1, with a tentative D call TRBD1 (6 bases). CDR1 is MDHEN, CDR2 SYDVKM, per germline. The CDR3 is made up of 16 amino acids. The V end lost 3 bases, the J end lost 0 bases, and 14 bases lay between the germline ends.

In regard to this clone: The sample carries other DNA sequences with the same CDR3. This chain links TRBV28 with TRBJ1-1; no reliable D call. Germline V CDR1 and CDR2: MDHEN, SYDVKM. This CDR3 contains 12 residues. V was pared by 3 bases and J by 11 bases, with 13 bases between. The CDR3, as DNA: TGTGCCAGCAGTTTGTACCCGGGTTCGGCTTTCTTT. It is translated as CASSLYPGSAFF.

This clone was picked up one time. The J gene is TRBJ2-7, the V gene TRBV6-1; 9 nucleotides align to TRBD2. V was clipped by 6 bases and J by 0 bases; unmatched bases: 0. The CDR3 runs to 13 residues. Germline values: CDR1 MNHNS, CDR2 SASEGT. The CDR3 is CASRTSGSYEQYF. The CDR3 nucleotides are TGTGCCAGCAGGACTAGCGGCTCCTACGAGCAGTACTTC.

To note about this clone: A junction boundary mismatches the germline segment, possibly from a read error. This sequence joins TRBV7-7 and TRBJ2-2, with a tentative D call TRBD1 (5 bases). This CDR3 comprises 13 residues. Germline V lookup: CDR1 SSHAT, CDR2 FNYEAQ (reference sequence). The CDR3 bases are TGTGCTAGCAGCTTAGTGGGGCACGGGGAGCTGTTTTTT. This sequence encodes CASSLVGHGELFF. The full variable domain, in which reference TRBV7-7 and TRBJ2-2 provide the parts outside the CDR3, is GAGVSQSPRYKVTKRGQDVTLRCDPISSHATLYWYQQALGQGPEFLTYFNYEAQPDKSGLPSDRFSAERPEGSISTLTIQRTEQRDSAMYRCASSLVGHGELFFGEGSRLTVL.

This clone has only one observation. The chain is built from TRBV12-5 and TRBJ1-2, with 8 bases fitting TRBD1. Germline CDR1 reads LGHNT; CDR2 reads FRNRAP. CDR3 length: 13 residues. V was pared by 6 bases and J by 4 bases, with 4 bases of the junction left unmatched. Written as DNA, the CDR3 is TGTGCTAGTGGGCTGGGACAGGTCTATGGCTACACCTTC. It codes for CASGLGQVYGYTF. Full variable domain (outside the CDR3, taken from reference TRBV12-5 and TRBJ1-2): DARVTQTPRHKVTEMGQEVTMRCQPILGHNTVFWYRQTMMQGLELLAYFRNRAPLDDSGMPKDRFSAEMPDATLATLKIQPSEPRDSAVYFCASGLGQVYGYTFGSGTRLTVV.

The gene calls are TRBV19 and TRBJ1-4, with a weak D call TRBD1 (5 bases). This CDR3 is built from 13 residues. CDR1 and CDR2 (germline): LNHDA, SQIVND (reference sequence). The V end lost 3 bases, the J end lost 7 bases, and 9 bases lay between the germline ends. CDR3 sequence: CASSMDKFEKLFF. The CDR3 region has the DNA TGTGCCAGTAGTATGGACAAGTTTGAAAAACTGTTTTTT.